These 27 T cell receptor beta chains were all obtained from the same sample, sequenced in a study of cytomegalovirus exposure and HLA in healthy donors. PCR used 60 Vbeta primers and 13 Jbeta primers. Method: immunoSEQ multiplex PCR; TCRdb's copy keeps in-frame clones and lacks some. The sample contains 100,000 to 150,000 clones, 81% of which appear only once. The material sequenced was PBMCs. These TCRs come from a man between 18 and 35 years old in good health and CMV-seropositive.

V usage is TRBV30 and J usage is TRBJ2-7; 8 bases match TRBD2. From germline, CDR1 is GTSNPN and CDR2 SVGIG (reference sequence). The CDR3 has 15 amino acids. V gave up 4 bases and J gave up 5 bases; unmatched junction bases: 13. The CDR3 region is CAWTKGGLAGHEQYF. For the CDR3, the DNA is TGTGCCTGGACTAAAGGGGGGCTAGCGGGCCACGAGCAGTACTTC.

The CDR3 spells CASSAAEGGGSYEQYF. The CDR3 DNA reads TGTGCCAGCAGCGCCGCGGAGGGGGGGGGTTCCTACGAGCAGTACTTC. This chain connects TRBV9 to TRBJ2-7, with D maybe TRBD2 (7 bases). The length of the CDR3 is 16 residues. With 3 bases removed from V and 1 base from J, the gap between germline ends came to 17 bases. The germline V gene encodes CDR1 SGDLS and CDR2 YYNGEE.

The chain combines TRBV7-2 with TRBJ1-1, with 9 bases identical to TRBD1. Germline V CDR1 and CDR2: SGHTA, FQGNSA. The CDR3 runs 13 residues. Trimming cost V 5 bases and J 10 bases; bases outside gene matches: 8. CDR3 residues: CASSLQGASSAFF. The CDR3 bases are TGTGCCAGCAGCCTACAGGGGGCCAGTTCAGCTTTCTTT.

This clone has only one observation. The J gene is TRBJ1-6, the V gene TRBV2; 7 nucleotides agree with TRBD1. The CDR3 is made up of 14 amino acids. Germline CDR1 SNHLY, CDR2 FYNNEI. V shed 5 bases and J 8 bases; nucleotides not matched to a gene: 6. CDR3 region: CASSTGVSDSPLHF. CDR3 coding DNA: TGTGCCAGCAGTACAGGGGTGTCGGATTCACCCCTCCACTTT.

V usage is TRBV7-9 and J usage is TRBJ1-2; 9 positions agree with TRBD1. V lost 6 bases to trimming and J lost 3 bases; unmatched junction nucleotides: 14. Germline loops: CDR1 SEHNR, CDR2 FQNEAQ (reference sequence). CDR3 length: 17 amino acids. In DNA, the CDR3 is TGTGCCAGCAGTAAAAGCACTACAGGGGGCCACGACTATGGCTACACCTTC. Its protein product is CASSKSTTGGHDYGYTF. Filled out from reference TRBV7-9 and TRBJ1-2, the complete variable domain reads DTGVSQNPRHKITKRGQNVTFRCDPISEHNRLYWYRQTLGQGPEFLTYFQNEAQLEKSRLLSDRFSAERPKGSFSTLEIQRTEQGDSAMYLCASSKSTTGGHDYGYTFGSGTRLTVV.

This clone was detected only a few times. V is TRBV7-2 and J is TRBJ2-3; D uncertain. The CDR3 covers 15 residues. Germline V gives CDR1 SGHTA, CDR2 FQGNSA. The ends were cut back, 1 base at V and 0 bases at J, with 8 bases in the middle. The CDR3 DNA is TGTGCCAGCAGCTTAGGGTCCCGGAGCACAGATACGCAGTATTTT. It is translated as CASSLGSRSTDTQYF.

The chain carries TRBV30 and TRBJ2-3; maybe TRBD1 (6 bases). V was clipped by 4 bases and J by 1 base, with 12 bases between them. The CDR3 spans 14 residues. Germline V lookup: CDR1 GTSNPN, CDR2 SVGIG (reference sequence). The chain's CDR3 is CAWISGGRTDTQYF. As DNA, the CDR3 is TGTGCCTGGATCTCTGGGGGCCGCACAGATACGCAGTATTTT.

The rearrangement joins TRBV6-4 to TRBJ1-2; 10 bases agree with TRBD1. Looked up from germline, CDR1 is MRHNA and CDR2 is SNTAGT. The V segment lost 3 bases and the J segment 4 bases; nucleotides outside the gene matches: 5. CDR3 length: 15 residues. CDR3 in DNA: TGTGCCAGCAGTGAGGACAGGGGGGCCATCTATGGCTACACCTTC. It codes for CASSEDRGAIYGYTF.

The chain joins TRBV6-1 to TRBJ2-3, with 8 positions matching TRBD2. The V and J ends lost 2 bases and 1 base, in that order; junction bases with no gene match: 5. In germline, CDR1 is MNHNS, CDR2 SASEGT. The CDR3 has 16 residues. Written as DNA, the CDR3 is TGTGCCAGCAGTGAAAAGGCGGGAGGTGGCACAGATACGCAGTATTTT. Translating it yields CASSEKAGGGTDTQYF.

The V gene is TRBV30, the J gene TRBJ1-1; 10 positions agree with TRBD1. This CDR3 comprises 14 residues. Germline loops: CDR1 GTSNPN, CDR2 SVGIG (reference sequence). Unmatched junction bases numbered 2, after V lost 3 bases and J lost 1 base. The CDR3: CAWRGTGENTEAFF. The DNA for the CDR3 is TGTGCCTGGAGGGGGACAGGGGAGAACACTGAAGCTTTCTTT.

The chain is built from TRBV7-8 and TRBJ1-3, with 7 bases fitting TRBD1. The CDR3 is 17 residues long. J lost 0 bases, V lost 3 bases, and 8 bases had no gene match. Germline CDR1 reads SGHVS; CDR2 reads FQNEAQ. The DNA of the CDR3 is TGTGCCAGCAGCTTGGGCCCACAGGGGCTCTCTGGAAACACCATATATTTT. Translation gives CASSLGPQGLSGNTIYF.

V usage is TRBV5-1 and J usage is TRBJ1-3; D gene ambiguous. Germline V gene sequence: CDR1 SGHRS, CDR2 YFSETQ. Trimming pared 2 bases from V and 0 bases from J, leaving 9 bases between. The CDR3 is 15 amino acids. The CDR3 DNA is TGCGCCAGCAGCTTAGTGGGGAGCTCTGGAAACACCATATATTTT. Protein: CASSLVGSSGNTIYF.

V usage is TRBV6-5 and J usage is TRBJ2-5, with 10 nucleotides matching TRBD2. CDR1 is MNHEY and CDR2 is SVGAGI in the germline V gene. Trimming removed 5 bases from V and 14 bases from J; junction bases left unmatched: 5. The CDR3 sequence is 11 residues long. The CDR3 here is CASSHGTSVYF. Written as DNA, the CDR3 is TGTGCCAGCAGTCACGGGACTAGCGTATACTTC.

This sequence joins TRBV7-9 and TRBJ1-6; D is perhaps TRBD1 (5 bases). Trimming left V 3 bases short and J 9 bases short, with 12 bases between. The CDR3 is 14 amino acids. CDR1 is SEHNR, CDR2 FQNEAQ, per germline (reference sequence). CDR3 nucleotides: TGTGCCAGCAGCTTGGGGGACTCGGGTTCACCCCTCCACTTT. It specifies CASSLGDSGSPLHF.

The chain combines TRBV27 with TRBJ2-2, with a weak D call TRBD2 (6 bases). CDR1 and CDR2 (germline): MNHEY, SMNVEV (reference sequence). The CDR3 totals 16 residues. Trimming cost V 8 bases and J 6 bases, with 22 bases left between them. CDR3 in DNA: TGTGCCAGCGAACCCACCGGGGGTCGGTTGGCCGGGGAGCTGTTTTTT. Its protein is CASEPTGGRLAGELFF.

This clone came up a few times. CDR3 in DNA: TGCAGCGTTAAGACAGGGATAGGCGGCTACACCTTC. It codes for CSVKTGIGGYTF. The J gene is TRBJ1-2, the V gene TRBV29-1; 7 bases align to TRBD1. The J segment lost 8 bases and the V segment lost 5 bases, leaving 8 bases of the junction unmatched. This CDR3 is 12 amino acids long. From germline, CDR1 is SQVTM and CDR2 ANQGSEA. Based on the CDR3 plus reference TRBV29-1 and TRBJ1-2, the full variable domain is SAVISQKPSRDICQRGTSLTIQCQVDSQVTMMFWYRQQPGQSLTLIATANQGSEATYESGFVIDKFPISRPNLTFSTLTVSNMSPEDSSIYLCSVKTGIGGYTFGSGTRLTVV.

The chain has TRBV10-2 and TRBJ2-7; no definite D call. CDR3 length equals 14 residues. Germline loops: CDR1 WSHSY, CDR2 SAAADI. V gave up 6 bases and J gave up 2 bases, with 14 bases separating them. CDR3 bases: TGCGCCAGCAGGGTCAGTCCCAACACCTACGAGCAGTACTTC. This sequence encodes CASRVSPNTYEQYF.

This clone has just one count. This chain uses TRBV19 with TRBJ1-1, with 12 positions matching TRBD1. This CDR3 contains 15 residues. Germline V gene sequence: CDR1 LNHDA, CDR2 SQIVND (reference sequence). J was trimmed by 4 bases and V by 7 bases; bases with no gene match: 7. CDR3 in amino acids: CASISGTGGLTEAFF. In DNA, the CDR3 is TGTGCCAGTATTTCCGGGACAGGGGGCCTCACTGAAGCTTTCTTT.

The chain carries TRBV2 and TRBJ1-5, with a weak D call TRBD1 (6 bases). V was clipped by 4 bases and J by 0 bases, with 10 bases between them. The CDR3 spans 15 residues. Germline CDR1 is SNHLY and CDR2 is FYNNEI. Written as DNA, the CDR3 is TGTGCCAGCAGTGCGAGGACAGTTAGCAATCAGCCCCAGCATTTT. Translation gives CASSARTVSNQPQHF. Full variable domain (missing parts from reference TRBV2 and TRBJ1-5): EPEVTQTPSHQVTQMGQEVILRCVPISNHLYFYWYRQILGQKVEFLVSFYNNEISEKSEIFDDQFSVERPDGSNFTLKIRSTKLEDSAMYFCASSARTVSNQPQHFGDGTRLSIL.

The chain couples TRBV5-1 to TRBJ1-1; D perhaps matches TRBD1 (6 bases). Trimming pared 4 bases from V and 1 base from J, leaving 14 bases between. The CDR3 loop spans 15 amino acids. CDR1 SGHRS and CDR2 YFSETQ come from the germline V gene. The CDR3 region is CASSTETGPNTEAFF. The CDR3 DNA is TGCGCCAGCAGCACGGAGACAGGACCGAACACTGAAGCTTTCTTT. Together with reference TRBV5-1 and TRBJ1-1, the CDR3 gives the full variable domain: KAGVTQTPRYLIKTRGQQVTLSCSPISGHRSVSWYQQTPGQGLQFLFEYFSETQRNKGNFPGRFSGRQFSNSRSEMNVSTLELGDSALYLCASSTETGPNTEAFFGQGTRLTVV.

Here the CDR3 DNA reads TGTGCCAGCAGCTTTAGCGGAACCTCTGGAAACACCATATATTTT. Protein: CASSFSGTSGNTIYF. The chain joins TRBV7-9 to TRBJ1-3, with D uncertain. This CDR3 spans 15 amino acids. Looked up from germline, CDR1 is SEHNR and CDR2 is FQNEAQ (reference sequence). Trimming took 3 bases from V and 0 from J, leaving 9 bases between them.

The chain links TRBV6-5 to TRBJ2-2; D is perhaps TRBD1 (5 bases). The ends were cut back, 0 bases at V and 1 base at J, with 6 bases in the middle. This CDR3 spans 15 amino acids. Germline-derived CDR1 and CDR2 are MNHEY and SVGAGI. Written as DNA, the CDR3 is TGTGCCAGCAGTTACTCGCAGGGGAACACCGGGGAGCTGTTTTTT. It codes for CASSYSQGNTGELFF.

The chain employs TRBV30 and TRBJ1-3; D gene uncertain. The germline V gene encodes CDR1 GTSNPN and CDR2 SVGIG (reference sequence). The V end was cut by 0 bases, the J end by 4 bases, with 10 bases between. The CDR3 extends over 14 amino acids. Written as DNA, the CDR3 is TGTGCCTGGAGTGTTACAGACCCGGGAAACACCATATATTTT. Protein sequence: CAWSVTDPGNTIYF.

The V call is TRBV27, the J call TRBJ2-5, with TRBD2 matching over 7 bases. Trimming took 0 bases from V and 5 from J; bases not matched to a gene: 6. The CDR3 totals 15 residues. The germline CDR1 and CDR2 sequences are MNHEY and SMNVEV (reference sequence). The CDR3 sequence is CASSLSVSGLETQYF. CDR3 in DNA: TGTGCCAGCAGTTTATCGGTTAGCGGGCTGGAGACCCAGTACTTC.

The table lists this clone with a few counts. The chain couples TRBV14 to TRBJ1-1, with D possibly being TRBD1 (6 bases). CDR3 length equals 14 residues. Germline V gene lookup returns CDR1 SGHDN and CDR2 FVKESK. V was pared by 1 base and J by 5 bases, with 11 bases between. The CDR3, as DNA: TGTGCCAGCAGCCAAGGACAGGTTAGGACTGAAGCTTTCTTT. Translating gives CASSQGQVRTEAFF.

This chain links TRBV25-1 with TRBJ2-3; TRBD1 agrees at 8 bases. With 4 bases clipped from V and 5 bases from J, the junction kept 8 bases outside the gene matches. Germline CDR1 reads MGHDK; CDR2 reads SYGVNS. The CDR3 contains 15 residues. DNA for the CDR3: TGTGCCAGCAGTGCCCGGACAGGGTTTGTAGATACGCAGTATTTT. This sequence encodes CASSARTGFVDTQYF.

In the case of this clone: The junction differs from germline at one of its ends, possibly a read error. The CDR3 region is CSVVFAGQTSF. Written as DNA, the CDR3 is TGCAGCGTTGTGTTTGCGGGGCAGACTTCCTTC. This chain uses TRBV29-1 with TRBJ1-2; D may be TRBD1 (5 bases). This CDR3 is built from 11 residues. Germline V lookup: CDR1 SQVTM, CDR2 ANQGSEA.